This entry is about one T cell receptor beta chain. The study recruited people aged about 18 to 95 years across roughly 23 US areas. Cohort 3 donors were reported recovered after two negative PCRs, clearance, or symptom resolution. These data come from a study of blood T cell repertoires in COVID-19. CDR3 length: 13 amino acids. V was shortened by 8 bases and J by 0 bases, with 8 bases between the two germline ends. Germline CDR1 and CDR2: KGHSH and LQKENI. Assay used: immunoSEQ multiplex PCR; TCRdb lists only in-frame clones, some missing. In the table there are more than 150,000 clones, 75% to 90% of which are singletons.

Material for sequencing was PBMCs or T cells enriched from blood (not recorded which). V is TRBV18 and J is TRBJ1-5; D is unclear. This TCR came from a young woman who had recovered from COVID-19. The CDR3 region is CASGEYSNQPQHF. CDR3 DNA: TGTGCCAGCGGGGAGTATAGCAATCAGCCCCAGCATTTT.